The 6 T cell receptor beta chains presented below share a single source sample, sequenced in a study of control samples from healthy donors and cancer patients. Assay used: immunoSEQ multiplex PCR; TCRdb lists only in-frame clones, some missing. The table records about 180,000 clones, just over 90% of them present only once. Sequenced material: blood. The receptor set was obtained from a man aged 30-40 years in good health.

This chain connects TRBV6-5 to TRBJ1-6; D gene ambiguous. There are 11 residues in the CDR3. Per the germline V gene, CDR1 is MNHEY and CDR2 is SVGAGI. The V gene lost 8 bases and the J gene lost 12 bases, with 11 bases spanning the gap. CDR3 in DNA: TGTGCCAGCGGCTGGGCCGGACCCCTCCACTTT. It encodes CASGWAGPLHF.

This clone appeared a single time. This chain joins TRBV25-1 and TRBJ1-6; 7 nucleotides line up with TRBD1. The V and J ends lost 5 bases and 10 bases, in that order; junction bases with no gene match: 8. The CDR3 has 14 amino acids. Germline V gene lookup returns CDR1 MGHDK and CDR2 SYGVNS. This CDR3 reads CASSWDSKESPLHF. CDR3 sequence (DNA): TGTGCCAGCAGTTGGGACAGTAAAGAATCACCCCTCCACTTT.

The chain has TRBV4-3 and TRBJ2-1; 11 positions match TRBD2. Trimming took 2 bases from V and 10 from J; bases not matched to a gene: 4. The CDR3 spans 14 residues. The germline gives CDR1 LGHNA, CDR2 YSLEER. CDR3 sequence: CASSQLAGGGEQFF. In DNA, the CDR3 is TGCGCCAGCAGCCAACTAGCGGGGGGCGGGGAGCAGTTCTTC.

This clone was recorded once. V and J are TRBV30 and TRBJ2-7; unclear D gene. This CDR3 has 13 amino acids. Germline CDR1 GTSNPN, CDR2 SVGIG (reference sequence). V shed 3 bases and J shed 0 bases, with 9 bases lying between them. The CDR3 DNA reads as TGTGCCTGGAGGATTAAAGACTCCTACGAGCAGTACTTC. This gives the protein CAWRIKDSYEQYF.

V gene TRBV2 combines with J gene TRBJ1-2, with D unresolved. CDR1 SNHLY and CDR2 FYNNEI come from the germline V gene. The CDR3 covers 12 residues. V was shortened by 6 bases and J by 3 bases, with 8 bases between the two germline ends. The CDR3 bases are TGTGCCAGCAGGTCTGACTACTATGGCTACACCTTC. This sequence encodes CASRSDYYGYTF.

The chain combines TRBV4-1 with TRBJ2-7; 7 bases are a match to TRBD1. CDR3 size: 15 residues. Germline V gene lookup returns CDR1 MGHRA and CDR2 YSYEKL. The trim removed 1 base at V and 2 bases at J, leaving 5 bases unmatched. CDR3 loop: CASSQGQGSPYEQYF. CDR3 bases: TGCGCCAGCAGCCAAGGACAGGGTAGTCCCTACGAGCAGTACTTC.